The 30 T cell receptor beta chains given below trace back to one sample, sequenced in a study of T-cell reconstitution after alpha-beta-depleted transplantation in children listed by TCRdb under 2016. The library was built by means of PCR. The listed sequencing device is Illumina HiSeq 2500. TCR library preparation used molecular barcoding, with unique molecular identifiers applied to normalize quantification of the TCRbeta repertoire. The public sequencing data were trimmed at Q25 with fastp and processed into clonotypes with MiXCR by TCRdb, which kept only in-frame beta chains. When rows share a CDR3 protein, they turn into one entry using the most common DNA and genes. The sample table records approximately 88,000 distinct CDR3 sequences; approximately 12% of these occur just once. 11% to 15% of the sample goes to the ten largest clones. Sequenced material: PBMCs from the stem cell graft donor, taken from the stem cell graft. Source of these receptors: a human donor who donated a stem cell graft to a child with inherited bone marrow failure.

This clonotype was observed a handful of times. V and J are TRBV12-3 or TRBV12-4 and TRBJ2-7; D remains unclear. This CDR3 has 14 amino acids. V was cut by 4 bases and J by 6 bases, with 16 bases left in between. DNA for the CDR3: TGTGCCAGCAGTTCTGGGCTTTCAACGGGCGAGCAGTACTTC. Its translation is CASSSGLSTGEQYF.

This rearrangement joins TRBV2 to TRBJ2-1; D ambiguous. From germline, CDR1 is SNHLY and CDR2 FYNNEI. Trimming took off 11 bases at V and 0 bases at J, with 11 bases between the two ends. This CDR3 is built from 13 residues. CDR3 sequence (DNA): TGTGCCCCCGCCAGAGGCTCCTACAATGAGCAGTTCTTC. As protein: CAPARGSYNEQFF.

This clonotype has a count of ten or more. The chain is built from TRBV5-1 and TRBJ1-3, with D possibly matching TRBD1 (5 bases). Germline-derived CDR1 and CDR2 are SGHRS and YFSETQ. The CDR3 consists of 14 residues. Trimming pared 4 bases from V and 3 bases from J, leaving 11 bases between. CDR3 amino acids: CASSPPGGGNTIYF. The CDR3 DNA reads as TGCGCCAGCAGCCCCCCCGGGGGTGGAAACACCATATATTTT.

Comments on this clonotype: A much more abundant neighbour one base away suggests this may be a read error. V is TRBV10-3 and J is TRBJ1-3; 7 bases map to TRBD1. The CDR3 contains 15 residues. From germline, CDR1 is ENHRY and CDR2 SYGVKD. This chain's CDR3 is CAIGLYGDRGNAIYF. The CDR3 DNA sequence: TGTGCCATCGGATTGTACGGGGACAGAGGAAACGCCATATATTTT.

This clonotype has at least ten counts. The chain is built from TRBV20-1 and TRBJ2-7; TRBD1 matches at 7 bases. The V gene end was trimmed by 4 bases and the J gene end by 0 bases; junction bases not matched to a gene: 6. Germline lookup yields CDR1 DFQATT and CDR2 SNEGSKA (reference sequence). The length of the CDR3 is 14 residues. The CDR3: CSAIGTAFSYEQYF. The CDR3 region has the DNA TGCAGTGCTATCGGGACAGCTTTCTCCTACGAGCAGTACTTC.

This clonotype was picked up many times. The chain carries TRBV4-3 and TRBJ2-2; D is perhaps TRBD2 (7 bases). Germline-derived CDR1 and CDR2 are LGHNA and YSLEER. The CDR3 has 17 amino acids. V lost 0 bases to trimming and J lost 3 bases, with 14 bases between them. The CDR3 spells CASSQDEGGGYTGELFF. The CDR3 region has the DNA TGCGCCAGCAGCCAAGACGAGGGGGGAGGGTACACCGGGGAGCTGTTTTTT.

This clonotype was detected many times. The CDR3: CASSLRGFGEIQPQHF. Written as DNA, the CDR3 is TGTGCCAGCAGCTTACGGGGATTTGGGGAAATTCAGCCCCAGCATTTT. V and J are TRBV7-2 and TRBJ1-5, with D uncertain. The CDR3 is 16 amino acids. The V gene's germline CDR1 is SGHTA and CDR2 FQGNSA. The V end lost 2 bases, the J end lost 6 bases, and 17 bases lay between the germline ends.

In its sample, this clonotype was seen many times. J is TRBJ1-1 and V is TRBV20-1; D unclear. Germline CDR1 is DFQATT and CDR2 is SNEGSKA (reference sequence). Trimming cost V 7 bases and J 4 bases, with 13 bases left between them. The CDR3 contains 12 residues. The CDR3 region is CSVREGSTEAFF. The CDR3 nucleotides read TGCAGTGTGAGGGAGGGTAGCACTGAAGCTTTCTTT.

Ten or more counts support this clonotype. The gene calls are TRBV11-1 and TRBJ2-7, with no clear D. This CDR3 has 13 amino acids. Looked up from germline, CDR1 is SGHAT and CDR2 is FQDESV (reference sequence). V lost 5 bases and J lost 2, with 10 bases in between. For the CDR3, the DNA is TGTGCCAGCAGCAAAGACGAGGCCTACGAGCAGTACTTC. Protein: CASSKDEAYEQYF.

This clonotype was found many times. This chain links TRBV2 with TRBJ2-5; no definite D call. Germline loops: CDR1 SNHLY, CDR2 FYNNEI. Trimming took off 7 bases at V and 5 bases at J, with 14 bases between the two ends. This CDR3 has 13 residues. The CDR3 DNA reads TGTGCCAGCACCTTTCAGGAAGAGGAGACCCAGTACTTC. Amino acids: CASTFQEEETQYF.

At least ten counts were recorded for this clonotype. The chain links TRBV9 to TRBJ2-7; D might be TRBD1 (5 bases). Per germline, CDR1 SGDLS and CDR2 YYNGEE. Between the trimmed V and J ends, which lost 4 bases and 5 bases, there was a span of 10 bases. This CDR3 is built from 12 residues. CDR3 in DNA: TGTGCCAGCAGCACCTCAGGGAACGAGCAGTACTTC. Protein product: CASSTSGNEQYF.

This clonotype has only a few counts. The chain couples TRBV7-2 to TRBJ2-7; D is perhaps TRBD1 or TRBD2 (6 bases each). Germline values: CDR1 SGHTA, CDR2 FQGNSA. With 5 bases removed from V and 4 bases from J, the gap between germline ends came to 15 bases. The CDR3 has 14 residues. CDR3 amino acids: CASSPGAGSYEQYF. CDR3 nucleotides: TGTGCCAGCAGCCCGGGGGCGGGATCGTACGAGCAGTACTTC.

The rearrangement uses TRBV29-1 and TRBJ2-5; D not resolved. The CDR3 loop spans 12 amino acids. With 3 bases removed from V and 1 base from J, the gap between germline ends came to 6 bases. Germline loops: CDR1 SQVTM, CDR2 ANQGSEA. CDR3 DNA sequence: TGCAGCGTTGAGGGTTCCCAAGAGACCCAGTACTTC. This encodes CSVEGSQETQYF.

This clonotype was seen many times. This chain uses TRBV2 with TRBJ2-1; D is possibly TRBD1 or TRBD2 (5 bases each). The CDR3 spans 13 residues. Germline V gene data show CDR1 as SNHLY and CDR2 as FYNNEI. The ends were cut back, 10 bases at V and 3 bases at J, with 13 bases in the middle. The CDR3 DNA sequence: TGTGCCACCCGGGTGGGGGTCTACAATGAGCAGTTCTTC. It translates to CATRVGVYNEQFF. The whole variable domain, filled in from reference TRBV2 and TRBJ2-1, reads EPEVTQTPSHQVTQMGQEVILRCVPISNHLYFYWYRQILGQKVEFLVSFYNNEISEKSEIFDDQFSVERPDGSNFTLKIRSTKLEDSAMYFCATRVGVYNEQFFGPGTRLTVL.

In its sample, this clonotype was seen many times. This chain joins TRBV9 and TRBJ2-3, with D uncertain. Trimming removed 0 bases from V and 0 bases from J, with 11 bases in between. The germline V gene has CDR1 SGDLS and CDR2 YYNGEE. The CDR3 has 16 amino acids. The CDR3 loop is CASSVGASVSTDTQYF. The CDR3 region has the DNA TGTGCCAGCAGCGTAGGGGCGAGCGTAAGCACAGATACGCAGTATTTT.

The chain joins TRBV28 to TRBJ2-1, with D tentatively TRBD2 (5 bases). Germline V gene lookup returns CDR1 MDHEN and CDR2 SYDVKM. The CDR3 is made up of 15 amino acids. Trimming pared 6 bases from V and 0 bases from J, leaving 12 bases between. In DNA, the CDR3 is TGTGCCAGCAGCCCCGGGGTGAGCTCCTACAATGAGCAGTTCTTC. It codes for CASSPGVSSYNEQFF.

This clonotype was seen repeatedly, ten times or more. The rearrangement joins TRBV5-1 to TRBJ1-1; no reliable D call. In germline, CDR1 is SGHRS, CDR2 YFSETQ. Trimming took 3 bases from V and 0 from J, leaving 6 bases between them. The CDR3 sequence is 13 residues long. The CDR3 DNA sequence: TGCGCCAGCAGCTACTTGTTGAACACTGAAGCTTTCTTT. Its protein product is CASSYLLNTEAFF.

This clonotype has at least ten counts. The rearrangement links TRBV5-1 to TRBJ2-3, with 9 bases aligning to TRBD2. The CDR3 consists of 14 residues. V was pared by 3 bases and J by 5 bases, with 4 bases of the junction left unmatched. Germline-derived CDR1 and CDR2 are SGHRS and YFSETQ. CDR3 sequence: CASSSSGRLDTQYF. The CDR3 DNA is TGCGCCAGCAGCTCCAGCGGGAGGTTAGATACGCAGTATTTT.

This clonotype showed up many times. This chain connects TRBV6-2 or TRBV6-3 to TRBJ1-1, with 9 nucleotides matching TRBD1. V shed 0 bases and J 4 bases; nucleotides not matched to a gene: 12. Germline CDR1 and CDR2: MNHEY and SVGEGT. This CDR3 spans 18 amino acids. For the CDR3, the DNA is TGTGCCAGCAGTTACTCACCCGGACAGGGGCGAATCGGCACTGAAGCTTTCTTT. Encoded protein: CASSYSPGQGRIGTEAFF.

The table lists this clonotype with many counts. V and J are TRBV3-1 and TRBJ2-1; 7 nucleotides agree with TRBD2. Trimming at V came to 3 bases and at J to 7 bases, leaving 12 bases not matched to a gene. CDR1 is LGHDT, CDR2 YNNKEL, per germline (reference sequence). The CDR3 runs 16 residues. The CDR3 loop reads CASSHPGGTTGNEQFF. The CDR3 nucleotides read TGTGCCAGCAGCCATCCCGGGGGGACCACTGGGAATGAGCAGTTCTTC.

This clonotype has ten or more counts. As DNA, the CDR3 is TGTGCCAGCAGCCAAGATGCGACAGGGGGGGATGAAAAACTGTTTTTT. Translation gives CASSQDATGGDEKLFF. This chain connects TRBV4-2 to TRBJ1-4; 9 bases are shared with TRBD1. The V gene end was trimmed by 0 bases and the J gene end by 6 bases; junction bases not matched to a gene: 5. CDR3 length: 16 residues. The germline V gene encodes CDR1 LGHNA and CDR2 YNFKEQ.

V gene TRBV15 combines with J gene TRBJ2-5; D is unresolved. V was pared by 0 bases and J by 9 bases, with 14 bases between. There are 14 residues in the CDR3. In germline, CDR1 is LNHNV, CDR2 YYDKDF (reference sequence). The DNA of the CDR3 is TGTGCCACCAGCAGAGATGCGACGGGCTGGCCCCAGTACTTC. It encodes CATSRDATGWPQYF.

This clonotype was observed at least ten times. The chain couples TRBV4-3 to TRBJ1-1; D is unclear. The CDR3 covers 15 residues. Germline loops: CDR1 LGHNA, CDR2 YSLEER. Between the trimmed V and J ends, which lost 0 bases and 6 bases, there was a span of 14 bases. Here the CDR3 reads CASSQDNSGYAEAFF. In DNA form, the CDR3 reads TGCGCCAGCAGCCAAGATAACTCGGGGTACGCTGAAGCTTTCTTT.

This clonotype was recorded at least ten times. J is TRBJ2-1 and V is TRBV5-5; TRBD1 aligns across 7 bases. This CDR3 comprises 14 residues. V dropped 4 bases and J dropped 5; count of bases not matched to a gene: 6. Germline V gives CDR1 SGHKS, CDR2 YYEKEE (reference sequence). CDR3 bases: TGTGCCAGCAGCGGTATCGGGACAGACAATGAGCAGTTCTTC. Protein sequence: CASSGIGTDNEQFF.

The chain joins TRBV12-3 or TRBV12-4 to TRBJ2-1, with TRBD2 matching 7 bases. The CDR3 sequence is 14 residues long. V lost 4 bases to trimming and J lost 7 bases; unmatched junction nucleotides: 7. For the CDR3, the DNA is TGTGCCAGCAGTTCGGGGGGAGGGCCGAATGAGCAGTTCTTC. Protein: CASSSGGGPNEQFF.

This clonotype was seen repeatedly, ten times or more. This chain's CDR3 is CSAAGTDYSNQPQHF. The CDR3 DNA reads as TGCAGTGCAGCCGGGACAGACTATAGCAATCAGCCCCAGCATTTT. The V and J genes are TRBV20-1 and TRBJ1-5, with 7 bases fitting TRBD1. The CDR3 consists of 15 residues. Germline V gives CDR1 DFQATT, CDR2 SNEGSKA (reference sequence). V shed 6 bases, J shed 0 bases, and the junction held 8 bases outside the gene matches.

This clonotype showed up many times. The chain carries TRBV5-1 and TRBJ1-1; TRBD1 is a possible D gene (6 bases). The CDR3 is 14 amino acids. Germline V gene data show CDR1 as SGHRS and CDR2 as YFSETQ. V was trimmed by 1 base and J by 5 bases, leaving 12 bases between them. CDR3: CASSLRTASTEAFF. The CDR3 DNA is TGCGCCAGCAGCTTGAGGACAGCGAGTACTGAAGCTTTCTTT.

This clonotype occurred a few times. CDR3 DNA: TGTGCCAGCAGCCCACTAGCGGGGAGGGTCATTGAGCAGTTCTTC. It encodes CASSPLAGRVIEQFF. The chain uses TRBV7-9 and TRBJ2-1, with 10 bases lining up with TRBD2. Trimming removed 5 bases from V and 9 bases from J; junction bases left unmatched: 10. Germline values: CDR1 SEHNR, CDR2 FQNEAQ (reference sequence). This CDR3 is 15 amino acids long. The whole variable domain, remainder taken from reference TRBV7-9 and TRBJ2-1, is DTGVSQNPRHKITKRGQNVTFRCDPISEHNRLYWYRQTLGQGPEFLTYFQNEAQLEKSRLLSDRFSAERPKGSFSTLEIQRTEQGDSAMYLCASSPLAGRVIEQFFGPGTRLTVL.

This chain uses TRBV6-5 with TRBJ1-1; 10 bases are a match to TRBD1. The J segment lost 1 base and the V segment lost 1 base, leaving 9 bases of the junction unmatched. This CDR3 region has 18 residues. Germline V gives CDR1 MNHEY, CDR2 SVGAGI. CDR3 sequence reads: CASSYFWPGQGQNTEAFF. In nucleotides, the CDR3 is TGTGCCAGCAGTTACTTTTGGCCGGGACAGGGGCAGAACACTGAAGCTTTCTTT.

As concerns this clonotype: The junction does not match germline at one end; this may be a read error. This chain connects TRBV6-4 to TRBJ1-4; 8 positions agree with TRBD1. There are 22 residues in the CDR3. The V gene's germline CDR1 is MRHNA and CDR2 SNTAGT. The chain's CDR3 is CCCSARDRQGARAEGRREKLFF. The CDR3, as DNA: TGCTGCTGCAGTGCTCGAGACCGGCAGGGGGCCCGCGCAGAAGGACGTAGAGAAAAACTGTTTTTT.